One and the same sample provided the 14 T cell receptor beta chains below, sequenced in a study of T cells in Graves' hyperthyroidism and ophthalmopathy. TCR beta CDR3 region amplification was performed from RNA transcripts. TCR CDR3 regions were first amplified by RT-PCR with HTBI primers. TCRdb re-analysed the multiplex PCR reads in MiXCR, keeping a single row per CDR3 protein. Of more than 500,000 distinct CDR3 sequences in the sample, 15% to 20% were seen once. Sequencing was carried out using blood. Every receptor here comes from a woman aged 25 to 39 with Graves' ophthalmopathy.

This clonotype was detected many times. The V call is TRBV7-9, the J call TRBJ2-2; TRBD1 matches 8 bases. Germline loops: CDR1 SEHNR, CDR2 FQNEAQ (reference sequence). Losses at the gene ends were 6 bases for V and 6 bases for J; bases not matched to a gene: 9. This CDR3 is built from 15 residues. CDR3 region: CASSSGQGVPGELFF. The DNA for the CDR3 is TGTGCCAGCAGTTCCGGACAGGGAGTTCCCGGGGAGCTGTTTTTT.

This clonotype showed up many times. The J gene is TRBJ1-5, the V gene TRBV6-1; no clear D gene. Germline V CDR1 and CDR2: MNHNS, SASEGT. The CDR3 totals 15 residues. V was cut by 8 bases and J by 0 bases, with 14 bases left in between. The CDR3 here is CASHDRSGSNQPQHF. CDR3 DNA sequence: TGTGCCAGCCACGATAGGAGTGGTAGCAATCAGCCCCAGCATTTT.

This clonotype was seen more than once but under ten times. The rearrangement links TRBV9 to TRBJ2-2, with D unclear. Germline CDR1 reads SGDLS; CDR2 reads YYNGEE. This CDR3 region has 13 residues. V lost 4 bases and J 5 bases, leaving 9 bases between the germline ends. The CDR3 region has the DNA TGTGCCAGCAGCCCTACACAGACCGGGGAGCTGTTTTTT. Its protein is CASSPTQTGELFF. The variable domain in full, completed from reference TRBV9 and TRBJ2-2, reads DSGVTQTPKHLITATGQRVTLRCSPRSGDLSVYWYQQSLDQGLQFLIQYYNGEERAKGNILERFSAQQFPDLHSELNLSSLELGDSALYFCASSPTQTGELFFGEGSRLTVL.

This clonotype was counted at least ten times. This rearrangement joins TRBV27 to TRBJ1-1; unclear D gene. This CDR3 region has 12 residues. The V end lost 8 bases, the J end lost 4 bases, and 11 bases lay between the germline ends. Germline lookup yields CDR1 MNHEY and CDR2 SMNVEV (reference sequence). The CDR3 DNA sequence: TGTGCCAGCGGCCAAATGGGCACTGAAGCTTTCTTT. Amino acids: CASGQMGTEAFF.

In its sample, this clonotype was seen many times. This sequence joins TRBV5-5 and TRBJ1-1, with D possibly matching TRBD1 (5 bases). Trimming removed 4 bases from V and 1 base from J, with 14 bases in between. CDR1 is SGHKS and CDR2 is YYEKEE in the germline V gene (reference sequence). This CDR3 has 15 amino acids. For the CDR3, the DNA is TGTGCCAGCAGCAATGGCGGGGGTGAGAACACTGAAGCTTTCTTT. It encodes CASSNGGGENTEAFF.

This clonotype was observed many times. The chain carries TRBV20-1 and TRBJ2-7; 15 positions agree with TRBD2. Germline trimming cut 0 bases from V and 3 bases from J; bases unmatched to any gene: 12. Germline V gene lookup returns CDR1 DFQATT and CDR2 SNEGSKA (reference sequence). This CDR3 contains 19 residues. Here the CDR3 DNA reads TGCAGTGCTAGAGATCTCGGTGGACTAGCGGGAGGGAGGAGCTACGAGCAGTACTTC. Translating it yields CSARDLGGLAGGRSYEQYF.

This chain uses TRBV5-6 with TRBJ2-4; D is undetermined. V lost 4 bases, J lost 0 bases, and 8 bases lay in between. CDR3 length: 14 residues. Per the germline V gene, CDR1 is SGHDT and CDR2 is YYEEEE. DNA of the CDR3: TGTGCCAGCAGCCCTTACCTAGCCAAAAACATTCAGTACTTC. Its translation: CASSPYLAKNIQYF.

This clonotype was picked up a small number of times. The chain employs TRBV20-1 and TRBJ2-1; weak D call: TRBD2 (5 bases). There are 11 residues in the CDR3. Looked up from germline, CDR1 is DFQATT and CDR2 is SNEGSKA (reference sequence). The V gene lost 5 bases and the J gene lost 9 bases, with 11 bases spanning the gap. The CDR3 DNA reads TGCAGTGCTGGACCTAGCAGTGAGCAGTTCTTC. Amino acid sequence: CSAGPSSEQFF.

Only a few counts were recorded for this clonotype. The chain combines TRBV27 with TRBJ2-5, with unresolved D. The CDR3 is 14 amino acids. The germline V and J ends were trimmed by 6 bases and 4 bases, with 15 bases remaining between them. CDR1 and CDR2 from the germline V gene are MNHEY and SMNVEV (reference sequence). CDR3 region: CASSPSRRGETQYF. CDR3 DNA sequence: TGTGCCAGCAGCCCCTCCCGGCGAGGAGAGACCCAGTACTTC.

Ten or more counts support this clonotype. The V call is TRBV11-3, the J call TRBJ2-5; D gene ambiguous. Germline V gene lookup returns CDR1 SGHNT and CDR2 YENEEA. Trimming cost V 3 bases and J 1 base, with 6 bases left between them. The CDR3 extends over 13 amino acids. CDR3 sequence reads: CASSFGIQETQYF. The CDR3 DNA reads as TGTGCCAGCAGCTTCGGCATCCAAGAGACCCAGTACTTC.

This clonotype was seen more than once but under ten times. This chain uses TRBV25-1 with TRBJ2-1, with TRBD2 identical over 10 bases. This CDR3 is built from 16 residues. The germline V gene encodes CDR1 MGHDK and CDR2 SYGVNS. V trimming: 1 base; J trimming: 8 bases; junction bases outside the gene matches: 8. The CDR3: CASSELSSGRGDEQFF. CDR3 DNA sequence: TGTGCCAGCAGTGAATTGTCTAGCGGGAGAGGGGATGAGCAGTTCTTC.

Turning to this clonotype: Just one base apart from a much larger clone, this may be a read error. The chain links TRBV5-1 to TRBJ2-2; no definite D call. CDR3 length: 14 amino acids. Germline-derived CDR1 and CDR2 are SGHRS and YFSETQ. DNA of the CDR3: TGTTCCAGCAGCTTGTTGATTAACACCGGGGAGCTGTTTTTT. The encoded protein is CSSSLLINTGELFF.

Ten or more counts support this clonotype. The chain couples TRBV7-2 to TRBJ2-3; D gene uncertain. The CDR3 spans 12 residues. Germline V gene data show CDR1 as SGHTA and CDR2 as FQGNSA. V was pared by 2 bases and J by 4 bases, with 4 bases between. CDR3 sequence: CASSLFPDTQYF. As DNA, the CDR3 is TGTGCCAGCAGCTTATTTCCAGATACGCAGTATTTT.

This clonotype was recorded many times. The chain has TRBV28 and TRBJ2-7; 10 bases map to TRBD2. CDR3 length equals 16 residues. The V and J ends lost 1 base and 3 bases, in that order; junction bases with no gene match: 6. CDR1 MDHEN and CDR2 SYDVKM come from the germline V gene. DNA for the CDR3: TGTGCCAGCAGTTTATCCCTTCAGCGGGGGGGCTACGAGCAGTACTTC. It codes for CASSLSLQRGGYEQYF.